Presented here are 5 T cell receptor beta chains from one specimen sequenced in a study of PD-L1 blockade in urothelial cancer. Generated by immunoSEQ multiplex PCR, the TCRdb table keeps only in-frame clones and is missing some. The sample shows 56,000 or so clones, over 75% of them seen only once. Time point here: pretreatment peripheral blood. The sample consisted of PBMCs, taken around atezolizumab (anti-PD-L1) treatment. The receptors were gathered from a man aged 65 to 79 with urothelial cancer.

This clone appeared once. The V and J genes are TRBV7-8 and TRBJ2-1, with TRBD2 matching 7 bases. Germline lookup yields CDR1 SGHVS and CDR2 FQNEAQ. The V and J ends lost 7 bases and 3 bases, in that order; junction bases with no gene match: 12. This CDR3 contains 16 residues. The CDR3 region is CASTERGSGFYNEQFF. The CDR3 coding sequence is TGTGCCAGCACCGAAAGAGGTAGCGGGTTCTACAATGAGCAGTTCTTC.

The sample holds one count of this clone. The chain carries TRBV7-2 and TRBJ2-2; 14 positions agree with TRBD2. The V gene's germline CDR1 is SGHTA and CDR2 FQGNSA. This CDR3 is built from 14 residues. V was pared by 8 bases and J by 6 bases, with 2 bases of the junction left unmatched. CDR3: CASQGLAGAGELFF. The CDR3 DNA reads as TGTGCCAGCCAGGGACTAGCGGGAGCCGGGGAGCTGTTTTTT.

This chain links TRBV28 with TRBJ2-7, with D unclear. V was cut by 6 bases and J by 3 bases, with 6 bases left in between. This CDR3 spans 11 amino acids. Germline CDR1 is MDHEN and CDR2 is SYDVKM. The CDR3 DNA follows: TGTGCCAGCAGCGAGGTCTACGAGCAGTACTTC. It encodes CASSEVYEQYF.

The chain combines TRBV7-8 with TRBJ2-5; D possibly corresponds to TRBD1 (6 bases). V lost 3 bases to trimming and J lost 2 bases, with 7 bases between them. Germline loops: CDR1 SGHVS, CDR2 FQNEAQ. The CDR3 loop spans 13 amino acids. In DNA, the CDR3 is TGTGCCAGCAGCTTCAGGGGTCAAGAGACCCAGTACTTC. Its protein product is CASSFRGQETQYF.

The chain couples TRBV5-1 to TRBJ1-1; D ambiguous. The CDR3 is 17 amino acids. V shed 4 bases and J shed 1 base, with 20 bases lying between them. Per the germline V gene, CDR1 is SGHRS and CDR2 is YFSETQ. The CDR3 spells CASSPLSSGRSNTEAFF. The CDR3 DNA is TGCGCCAGCAGCCCACTCAGCTCCGGGAGATCGAACACTGAAGCTTTCTTT.